This T cell receptor beta chain is from a study of cytotoxic CD8 clonotypes in ibrutinib-treated CLL. General study findings and limits: Public clonotypes were rare and shrank or held steady on treatment.

Data came from immunoSEQ multiplex PCR; TCRdb stores just in-frame clones and leaves some out. This repertoire shows over 95,000 clones, 58% found once; its top ten account for 37%. J gave up 8 bases and V 6 bases, and 18 bases lay outside the gene matches. This CDR3 region has 18 residues. Germline V CDR1 and CDR2: MNHEY, SMNVEV (reference sequence). Concerning this clone: Its specificity is unknown.

The specimen was PBMCs, collected after 24 months of ibrutinib treatment. The receptor was isolated from a human donor with chronic lymphocytic leukemia. The rearrangement uses TRBV27 and TRBJ2-7, with 14 bases lining up with TRBD2. The CDR3 reads CASSHIQGTGTSGGKQYF. For the CDR3, the DNA is TGTGCCAGCAGCCACATACAGGGGACCGGGACTAGCGGGGGTAAGCAGTACTTC.